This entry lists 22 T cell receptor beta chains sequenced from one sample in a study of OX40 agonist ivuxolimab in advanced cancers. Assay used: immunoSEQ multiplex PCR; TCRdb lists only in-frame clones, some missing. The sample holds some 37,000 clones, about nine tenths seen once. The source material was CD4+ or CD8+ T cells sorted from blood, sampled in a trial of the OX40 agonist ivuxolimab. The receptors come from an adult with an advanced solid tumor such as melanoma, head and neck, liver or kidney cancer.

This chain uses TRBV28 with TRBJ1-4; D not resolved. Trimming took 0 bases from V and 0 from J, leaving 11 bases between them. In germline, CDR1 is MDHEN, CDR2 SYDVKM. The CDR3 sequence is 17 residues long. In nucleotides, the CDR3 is TGTGCCAGCAGTTTATGGTCAAGGGCTGCAACTAATGAAAAACTGTTTTTT. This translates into CASSLWSRAATNEKLFF.

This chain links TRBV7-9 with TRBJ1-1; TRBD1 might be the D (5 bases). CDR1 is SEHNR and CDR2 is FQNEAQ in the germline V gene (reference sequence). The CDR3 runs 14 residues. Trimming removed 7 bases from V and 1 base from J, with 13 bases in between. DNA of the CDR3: TGTGCCAGCAAGCGGGGCAGAGAGAACACTGAAGCTTTCTTT. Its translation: CASKRGRENTEAFF.

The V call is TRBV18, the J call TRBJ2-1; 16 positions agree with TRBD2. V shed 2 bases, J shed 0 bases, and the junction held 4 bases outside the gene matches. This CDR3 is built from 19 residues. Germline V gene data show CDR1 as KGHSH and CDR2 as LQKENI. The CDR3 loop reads CASSPLGLAGGSSYNEQFF. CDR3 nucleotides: TGTGCCAGCTCACCATTGGGACTAGCGGGGGGGAGCTCCTACAATGAGCAGTTCTTC. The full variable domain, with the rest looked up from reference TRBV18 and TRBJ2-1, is NAGVMQNPRHLVRRRGQEARLRCSPMKGHSHVYWYRQLPEEGLKFMVYLQKENIIDESGMPKERFSAEFPKEGPSILRIQQVVRGDSAAYFCASSPLGLAGGSSYNEQFFGPGTRLTVL.

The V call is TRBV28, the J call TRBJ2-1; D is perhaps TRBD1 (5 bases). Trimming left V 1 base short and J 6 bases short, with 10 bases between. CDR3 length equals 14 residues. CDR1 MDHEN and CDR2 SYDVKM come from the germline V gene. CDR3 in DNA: TGTGCCAGCAGTTTATTAGGACAAAGCAATGAGCAGTTCTTC. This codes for CASSLLGQSNEQFF.

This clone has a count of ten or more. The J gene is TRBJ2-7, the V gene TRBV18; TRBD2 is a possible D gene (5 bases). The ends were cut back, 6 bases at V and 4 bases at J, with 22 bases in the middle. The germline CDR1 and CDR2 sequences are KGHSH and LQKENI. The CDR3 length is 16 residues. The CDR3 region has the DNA TGTGCCAGCTCGGCCCGGGGAGCCGGAAAGGGTTACGAGCAGTACTTC. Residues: CASSARGAGKGYEQYF.

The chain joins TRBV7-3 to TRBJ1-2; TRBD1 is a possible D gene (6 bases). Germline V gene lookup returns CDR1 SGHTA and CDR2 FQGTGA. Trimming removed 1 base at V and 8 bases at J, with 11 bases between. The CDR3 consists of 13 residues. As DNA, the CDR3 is TGTGCCAGCAGCTTAAAAGGGGGATTGGGCTACACCTTC. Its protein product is CASSLKGGLGYTF. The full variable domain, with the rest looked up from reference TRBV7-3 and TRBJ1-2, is GAGVSQTPSNKVTEKGKYVELRCDPISGHTALYWYRQSLGQGPEFLIYFQGTGAADDSGLPNDRFFAVRPEGSVSTLKIQRTERGDSAVYLCASSLKGGLGYTFGSGTRLTVV.

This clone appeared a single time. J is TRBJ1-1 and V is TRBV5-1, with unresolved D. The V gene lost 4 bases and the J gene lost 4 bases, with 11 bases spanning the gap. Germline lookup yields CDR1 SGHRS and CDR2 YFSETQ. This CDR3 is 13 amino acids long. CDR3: CASSQILGTEAFF. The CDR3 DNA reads TGCGCCAGCAGCCAGATCTTGGGCACTGAAGCTTTCTTT.

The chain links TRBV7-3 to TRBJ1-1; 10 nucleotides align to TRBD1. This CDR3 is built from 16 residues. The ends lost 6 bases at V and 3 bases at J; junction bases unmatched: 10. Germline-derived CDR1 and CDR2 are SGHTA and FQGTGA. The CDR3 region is CASSSTGGVGHTEAFF. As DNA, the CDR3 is TGTGCCAGCAGTTCGACAGGGGGCGTTGGGCACACTGAAGCTTTCTTT.

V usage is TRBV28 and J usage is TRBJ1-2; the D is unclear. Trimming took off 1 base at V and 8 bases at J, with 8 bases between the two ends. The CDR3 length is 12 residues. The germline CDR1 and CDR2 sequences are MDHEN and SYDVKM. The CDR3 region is CASSLLTRGYTF. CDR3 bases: TGTGCCAGCAGTTTATTGACGAGGGGCTACACCTTC.

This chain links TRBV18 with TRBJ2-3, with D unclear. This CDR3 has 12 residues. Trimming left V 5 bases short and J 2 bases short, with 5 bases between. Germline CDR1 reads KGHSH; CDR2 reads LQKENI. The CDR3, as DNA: TGTGCCAGCTCATCAACCACAGATACGCAGTATTTT. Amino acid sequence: CASSSTTDTQYF.

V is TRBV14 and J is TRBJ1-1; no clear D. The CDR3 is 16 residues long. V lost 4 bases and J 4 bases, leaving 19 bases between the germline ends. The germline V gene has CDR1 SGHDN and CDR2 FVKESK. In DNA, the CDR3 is TGTGCCAGCAGCCCCCCCCATCTGGGCCGCCTCACTGAAGCTTTCTTT. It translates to CASSPPHLGRLTEAFF.

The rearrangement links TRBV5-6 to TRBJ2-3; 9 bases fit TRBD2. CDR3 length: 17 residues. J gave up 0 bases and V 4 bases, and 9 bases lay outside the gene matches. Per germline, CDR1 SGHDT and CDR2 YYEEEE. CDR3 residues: CASSPRELAGSTDTQYF. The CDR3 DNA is TGTGCCAGCAGCCCCAGGGAACTAGCGGGCAGCACAGATACGCAGTATTTT. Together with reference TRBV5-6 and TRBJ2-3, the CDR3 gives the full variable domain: DAGVTQSPTHLIKTRGQQVTLRCSPKSGHDTVSWYQQALGQGPQFIFQYYEEEERQRGNFPDRFSGHQFPNYSSELNVNALLLGDSALYLCASSPRELAGSTDTQYFGPGTRLTVL.

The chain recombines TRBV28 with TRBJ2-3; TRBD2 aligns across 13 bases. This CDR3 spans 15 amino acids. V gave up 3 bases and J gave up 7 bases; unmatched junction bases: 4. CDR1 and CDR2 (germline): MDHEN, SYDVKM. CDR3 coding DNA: TGTGCCAGCAGTTTGTGGACTAGCGGGAGACATACGCAGTATTTT. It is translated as CASSLWTSGRHTQYF.

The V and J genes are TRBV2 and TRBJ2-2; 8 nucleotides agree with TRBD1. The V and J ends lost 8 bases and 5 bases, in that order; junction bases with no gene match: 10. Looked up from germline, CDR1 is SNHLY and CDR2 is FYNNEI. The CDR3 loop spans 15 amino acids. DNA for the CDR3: TGTGCCAGCTTAAAGGACAGGGCAAAGACCGGGGAGCTGTTTTTT. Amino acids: CASLKDRAKTGELFF.

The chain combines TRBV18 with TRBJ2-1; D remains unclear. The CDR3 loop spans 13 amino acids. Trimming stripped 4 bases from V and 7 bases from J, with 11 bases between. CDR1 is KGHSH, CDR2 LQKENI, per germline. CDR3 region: CASSLRSGNEQFF. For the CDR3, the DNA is TGTGCCAGCTCACTCCGGTCGGGTAATGAGCAGTTCTTC. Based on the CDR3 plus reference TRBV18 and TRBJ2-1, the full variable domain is NAGVMQNPRHLVRRRGQEARLRCSPMKGHSHVYWYRQLPEEGLKFMVYLQKENIIDESGMPKERFSAEFPKEGPSILRIQQVVRGDSAAYFCASSLRSGNEQFFGPGTRLTVL.

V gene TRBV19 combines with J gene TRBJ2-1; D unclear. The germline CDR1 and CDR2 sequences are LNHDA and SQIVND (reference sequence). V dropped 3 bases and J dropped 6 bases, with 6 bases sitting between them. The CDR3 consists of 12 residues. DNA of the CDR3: TGTGCCAGTAGTATTTATCGCAATGAGCAGTTCTTC. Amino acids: CASSIYRNEQFF. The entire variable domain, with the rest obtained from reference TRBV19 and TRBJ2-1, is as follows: DGGITQSPKYLFRKEGQNVTLSCEQNLNHDAMYWYRQDPGQGLRLIYYSQIVNDFQKGDIAEGYSVSREKKESFPLTVTSAQKNPTAFYLCASSIYRNEQFFGPGTRLTVL.

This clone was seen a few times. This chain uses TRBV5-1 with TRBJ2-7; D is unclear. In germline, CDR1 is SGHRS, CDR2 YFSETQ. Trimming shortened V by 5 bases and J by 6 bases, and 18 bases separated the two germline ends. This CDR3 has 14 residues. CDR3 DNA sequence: TGCGCCAGCAGTGTAGGTGGTTCGGTTCCCGAGCAGTACTTC. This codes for CASSVGGSVPEQYF.

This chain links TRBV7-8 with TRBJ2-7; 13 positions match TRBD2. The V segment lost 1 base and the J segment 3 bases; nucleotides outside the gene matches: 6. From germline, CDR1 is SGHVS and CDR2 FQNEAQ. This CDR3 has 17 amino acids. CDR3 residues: CASSLDGLAGDRYEQYF. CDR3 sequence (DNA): TGTGCCAGCAGCTTAGATGGACTAGCGGGGGATCGCTACGAGCAGTACTTC.

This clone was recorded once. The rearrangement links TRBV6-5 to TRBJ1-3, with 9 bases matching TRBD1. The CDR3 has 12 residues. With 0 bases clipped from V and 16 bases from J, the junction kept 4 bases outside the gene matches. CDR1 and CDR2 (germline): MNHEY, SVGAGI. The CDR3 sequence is CASSYSGTGLYF. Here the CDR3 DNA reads TGTGCCAGCAGTTACTCGGGGACAGGGCTTTATTTT.

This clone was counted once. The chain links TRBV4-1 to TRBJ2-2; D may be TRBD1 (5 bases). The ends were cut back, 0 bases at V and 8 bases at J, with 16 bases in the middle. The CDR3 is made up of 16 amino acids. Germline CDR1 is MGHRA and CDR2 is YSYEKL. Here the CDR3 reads CASSQERTVRAGELFF. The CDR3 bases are TGCGCCAGCAGCCAAGAAAGGACGGTCAGGGCTGGGGAGCTGTTTTTT.

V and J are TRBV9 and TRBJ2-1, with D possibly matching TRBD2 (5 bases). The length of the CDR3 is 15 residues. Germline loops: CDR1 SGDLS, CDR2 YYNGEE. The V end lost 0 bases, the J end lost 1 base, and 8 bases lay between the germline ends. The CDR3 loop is CASSVGVASYNEQFF. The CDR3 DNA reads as TGTGCCAGCAGCGTAGGGGTAGCGTCCTACAATGAGCAGTTCTTC. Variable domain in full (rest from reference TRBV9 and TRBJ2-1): DSGVTQTPKHLITATGQRVTLRCSPRSGDLSVYWYQQSLDQGLQFLIQYYNGEERAKGNILERFSAQQFPDLHSELNLSSLELGDSALYFCASSVGVASYNEQFFGPGTRLTVL.

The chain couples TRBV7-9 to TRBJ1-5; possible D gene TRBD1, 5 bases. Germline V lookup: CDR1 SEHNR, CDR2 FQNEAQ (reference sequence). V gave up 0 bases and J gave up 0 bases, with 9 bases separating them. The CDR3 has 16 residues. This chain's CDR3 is CASSLAPGISNQPQHF. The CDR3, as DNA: TGTGCCAGCAGCTTAGCGCCAGGGATTAGCAATCAGCCCCAGCATTTT.